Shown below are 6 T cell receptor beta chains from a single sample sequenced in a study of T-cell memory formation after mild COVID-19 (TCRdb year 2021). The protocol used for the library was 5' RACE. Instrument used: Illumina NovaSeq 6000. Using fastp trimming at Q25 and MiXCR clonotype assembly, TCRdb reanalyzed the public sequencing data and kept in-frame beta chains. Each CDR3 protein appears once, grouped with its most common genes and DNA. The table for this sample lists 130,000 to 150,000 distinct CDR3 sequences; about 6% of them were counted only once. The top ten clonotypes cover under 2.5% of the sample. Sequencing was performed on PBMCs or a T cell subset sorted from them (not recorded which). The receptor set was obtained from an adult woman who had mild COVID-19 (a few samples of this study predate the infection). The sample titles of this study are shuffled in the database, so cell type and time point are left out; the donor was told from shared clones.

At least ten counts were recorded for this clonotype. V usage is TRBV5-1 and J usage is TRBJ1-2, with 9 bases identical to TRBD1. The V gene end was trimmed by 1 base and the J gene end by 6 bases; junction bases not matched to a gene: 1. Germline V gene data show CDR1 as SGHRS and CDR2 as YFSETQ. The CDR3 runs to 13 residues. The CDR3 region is CASSLTGGNGYTF. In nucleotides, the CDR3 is TGCGCCAGCAGCTTGACAGGGGGCAATGGCTACACCTTC.

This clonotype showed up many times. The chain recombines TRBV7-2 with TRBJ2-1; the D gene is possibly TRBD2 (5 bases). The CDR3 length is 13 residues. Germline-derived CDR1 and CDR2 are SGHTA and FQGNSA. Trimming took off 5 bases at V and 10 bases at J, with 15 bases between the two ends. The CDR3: CASSPSIGVEQFF. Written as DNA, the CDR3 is TGTGCCAGCAGCCCCAGCATCGGGGTCGAGCAGTTCTTC. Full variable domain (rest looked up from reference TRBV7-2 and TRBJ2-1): GAGVSQSPSNKVTEKGKDVELRCDPISGHTALYWYRQSLGQGLEFLIYFQGNSAPDKSGLPSDRFSAERTGGSVSTLTIQRTQQEDSAVYLCASSPSIGVEQFFGPGTRLTVL.

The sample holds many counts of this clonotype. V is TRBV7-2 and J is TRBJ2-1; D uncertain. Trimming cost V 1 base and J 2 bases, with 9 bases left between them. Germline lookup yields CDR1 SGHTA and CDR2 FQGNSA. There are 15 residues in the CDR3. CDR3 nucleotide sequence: TGTGCCAGCAGCTTAGAAGGTAACCCCTACAATGAGCAGTTCTTC. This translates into CASSLEGNPYNEQFF. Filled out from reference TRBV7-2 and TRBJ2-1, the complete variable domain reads GAGVSQSPSNKVTEKGKDVELRCDPISGHTALYWYRQSLGQGLEFLIYFQGNSAPDKSGLPSDRFSAERTGGSVSTLTIQRTQQEDSAVYLCASSLEGNPYNEQFFGPGTRLTVL.

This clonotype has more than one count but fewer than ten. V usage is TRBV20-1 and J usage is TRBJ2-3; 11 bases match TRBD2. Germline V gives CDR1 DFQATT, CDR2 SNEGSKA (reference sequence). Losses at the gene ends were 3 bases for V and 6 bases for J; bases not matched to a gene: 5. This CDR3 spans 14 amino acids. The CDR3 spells CSARPGLAVDTQYF. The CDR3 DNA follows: TGCAGTGCTAGGCCGGGACTAGCGGTCGATACGCAGTATTTT.

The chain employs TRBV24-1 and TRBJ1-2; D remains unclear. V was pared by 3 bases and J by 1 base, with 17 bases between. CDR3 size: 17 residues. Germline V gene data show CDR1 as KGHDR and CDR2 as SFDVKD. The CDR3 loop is CATSDRHRGSGNYGYTF. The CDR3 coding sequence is TGTGCCACCAGTGATCGCCACCGAGGATCGGGTAACTATGGCTACACCTTC.

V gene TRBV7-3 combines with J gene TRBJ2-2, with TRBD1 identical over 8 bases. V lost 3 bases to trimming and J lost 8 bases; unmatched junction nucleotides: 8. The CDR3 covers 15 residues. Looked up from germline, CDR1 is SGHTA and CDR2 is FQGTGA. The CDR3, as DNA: TGTGCCAGCAGCTTCTCCGGACAGGGCGGGGGGGAGCTGTTTTTT. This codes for CASSFSGQGGGELFF.